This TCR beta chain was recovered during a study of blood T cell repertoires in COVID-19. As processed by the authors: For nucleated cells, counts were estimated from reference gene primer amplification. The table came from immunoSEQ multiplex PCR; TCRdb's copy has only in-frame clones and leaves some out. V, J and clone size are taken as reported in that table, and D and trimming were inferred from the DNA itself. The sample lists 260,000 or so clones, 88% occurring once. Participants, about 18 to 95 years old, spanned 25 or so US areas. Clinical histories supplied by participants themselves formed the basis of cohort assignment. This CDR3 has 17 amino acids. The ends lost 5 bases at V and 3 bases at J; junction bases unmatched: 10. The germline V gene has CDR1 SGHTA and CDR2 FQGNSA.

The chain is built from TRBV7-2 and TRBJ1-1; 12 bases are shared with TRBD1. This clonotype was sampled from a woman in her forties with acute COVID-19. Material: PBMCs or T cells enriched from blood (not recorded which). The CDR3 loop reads CASSRWDRGLRDTEAFF. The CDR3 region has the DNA TGTGCCAGCAGCCGTTGGGACAGGGGGCTCAGGGACACTGAAGCTTTCTTT.